The 10 T cell receptor beta chains below all came from one sample that was sequenced in a study of spatial heterogeneity in lung cancer. General study findings and limits: Tumor mutation counts were tracked by expanded intratumoral alpha and beta TCR counts.

TCRdb ran MiXCR on the 5' RACE reads and lists one entry per CDR3 protein. The data contain fewer than 11,000 distinct CDR3 sequences, 12% of them seen just once; the ten biggest clones take up roughly a tenth. No antigen has been assigned to these receptors. Time point defined: sample taken at primary tumor resection. The input for sequencing was lung tumor tissue, taken at surgery. These receptors all stem from a male donor with early-stage non-small cell lung cancer.

For the CDR3, the DNA is TGTGCCTGGAGGGCCTTGGCGGGAGGCTCCTACGAGCAGTACTTC. Amino acids: CAWRALAGGSYEQYF. J is TRBJ2-7 and V is TRBV30; 8 nucleotides match TRBD2. The V gene end was trimmed by 3 bases and the J gene end by 0 bases; junction bases not matched to a gene: 7. The CDR3 covers 15 residues. CDR1 and CDR2 (germline): GTSNPN, SVGIG (reference sequence).

This clonotype has ten or more counts. The J gene is TRBJ1-6, the V gene TRBV7-2, with a tentative D call TRBD1 (6 bases). Germline V gene data show CDR1 as SGHTA and CDR2 as FQGNSA. Trimming took off 6 bases at V and 7 bases at J, with 13 bases between the two ends. The length of the CDR3 is 14 residues. CDR3: CASRPAGQNSPLHF. The CDR3 DNA sequence: TGTGCCAGCAGACCAGCGGGACAAAATTCACCCCTCCACTTT. Full variable domain (rest looked up from reference TRBV7-2 and TRBJ1-6): GAGVSQSPSNKVTEKGKDVELRCDPISGHTALYWYRQSLGQGLEFLIYFQGNSAPDKSGLPSDRFSAERTGGSVSTLTIQRTQQEDSAVYLCASRPAGQNSPLHFGNGTRLTVT.

This clonotype has at least ten counts. The chain uses TRBV2 and TRBJ2-7, with 11 positions matching TRBD2. J lost 0 bases, V lost 5 bases, and 9 bases had no gene match. The CDR3 is 17 amino acids. Germline V CDR1 and CDR2: SNHLY, FYNNEI. In DNA form, the CDR3 reads TGTGCCAGCAGTTCCAGGACTAGCGGGCCCACCTCCTACGAGCAGTACTTC. Its protein product is CASSSRTSGPTSYEQYF. Full variable domain (outside the CDR3, taken from reference TRBV2 and TRBJ2-7): EPEVTQTPSHQVTQMGQEVILRCVPISNHLYFYWYRQILGQKVEFLVSFYNNEISEKSEIFDDQFSVERPDGSNFTLKIRSTKLEDSAMYFCASSSRTSGPTSYEQYFGPGTRLTVT.

This clonotype was seen repeatedly, ten times or more. This chain uses TRBV9 with TRBJ1-1; D uncertain. This CDR3 is 15 amino acids long. Germline lookup yields CDR1 SGDLS and CDR2 YYNGEE. The V end was cut by 4 bases, the J end by 0 bases, with 13 bases between. This CDR3 is CASSTQSRMNTEAFF. As DNA, the CDR3 is TGTGCCAGCAGCACCCAATCCCGAATGAACACTGAAGCTTTCTTT.

This clonotype was seen at least ten times. J is TRBJ1-1 and V is TRBV6-1, with no clear D. The CDR3 runs to 13 residues. In germline, CDR1 is MNHNS, CDR2 SASEGT. V lost 2 bases to trimming and J lost 11 bases, with 15 bases between them. The CDR3 DNA sequence: TGTGCCAGCAGTGAACCCGGGAGGCGGGATGCTTTCTTT. This encodes CASSEPGRRDAFF.

This clonotype was seen only once. This sequence joins TRBV7-3 and TRBJ2-1; 11 nucleotides align to TRBD2. This CDR3 contains 16 residues. The J segment lost 5 bases and the V segment lost 6 bases, leaving 9 bases of the junction unmatched. Germline V lookup: CDR1 SGHTA, CDR2 FQGTGA. The CDR3 region is CASSGTSGNYHNEQFF. The CDR3 nucleotides are TGTGCCAGCAGTGGGACTAGCGGAAACTACCACAATGAGCAGTTCTTC.

This clonotype was seen ten or more times. The rearrangement uses TRBV30 and TRBJ1-4; D is perhaps TRBD1 (5 bases). Germline V gene lookup returns CDR1 GTSNPN and CDR2 SVGIG (reference sequence). The CDR3 contains 14 residues. Trimming pared 0 bases from V and 5 bases from J, leaving 10 bases between. CDR3 sequence reads: CAWSVKGFNEKLFF. CDR3 sequence (DNA): TGTGCCTGGAGTGTAAAGGGGTTCAATGAAAAACTGTTTTTT.

There are a few counts of this clonotype. This chain links TRBV11-3 with TRBJ2-1; D remains ambiguous. V lost 1 base to trimming and J lost 6 bases, with 1 base between them. In germline, CDR1 is SGHNT, CDR2 YENEEA. This CDR3 region has 11 residues. CDR3 bases: TGTGCCAGCAGCTTAGGCAATGAGCAGTTCTTC. This sequence encodes CASSLGNEQFF. Using reference TRBV11-3 and TRBJ2-1 for the parts outside the CDR3, the full variable domain is EAGVVQSPRYKIIEKKQPVAFWCNPISGHNTLYWYLQNLGQGPELLIRYENEEAVDDSQLPKDRFSAERLKGVDSTLKIQPAELGDSAVYLCASSLGNEQFFGPGTRLTVL.

This clonotype was counted at least ten times. V usage is TRBV5-5 and J usage is TRBJ2-7; the D is unclear. Germline loops: CDR1 SGHKS, CDR2 YYEKEE (reference sequence). There are 16 residues in the CDR3. The ends were cut back, 0 bases at V and 3 bases at J, with 16 bases in the middle. CDR3 DNA sequence: TGTGCCAGCAGCTTGGCGGTCAGTGGTTTAAACTACGAGCAGTACTTC. Amino acid sequence: CASSLAVSGLNYEQYF.

This clonotype was recorded many times. The chain recombines TRBV7-9 with TRBJ1-1, with TRBD1 matching 7 bases. Germline V lookup: CDR1 SEHNR, CDR2 FQNEAQ (reference sequence). The CDR3 extends over 12 amino acids. J gave up 7 bases and V 4 bases, and 3 bases lay outside the gene matches. The CDR3 DNA reads as TGTGCCAGCAGCTCACGACAGGGTGAAGCTTTCTTT. Translation: CASSSRQGEAFF.